Listed here is a single T cell receptor (beta chain). Its antigen remains unknown. The PCR had 60 Vbeta and 13 Jbeta primers. Data came from immunoSEQ multiplex PCR; TCRdb stores just in-frame clones and leaves some out. The sample comprises about 150,000 clones, approximately 79% of which are singletons, and 2.5% to 3% rests with the top ten. This specimen belongs to a study of cytomegalovirus exposure and HLA in healthy donors. General study results and limits: Later on, an analysis found that several of the most significant clusters appeared to be linked to common viral pathogens, which included parvovirus B19. Specificity for CMV antigens was confirmed in vitro for a few of the CMV-associated chains.

V lost 2 bases, J lost 2 bases, and 11 bases stayed unmatched. The germline V gene encodes CDR1 SEHNR and CDR2 FQNEAQ (reference sequence). The CDR3 extends over 17 amino acids. This chain connects TRBV7-9 to TRBJ2-5, with 7 bases that match TRBD1. Specimen: PBMCs. The TCR comes from a woman aged 25 to 39 in good health and CMV-seronegative. CDR3 protein: CASSLRLGTGVQETQYF. CDR3 bases: TGTGCCAGCAGCTTACGGCTCGGTACAGGGGTTCAAGAGACCCAGTACTTC. The variable domain in full, with the rest retrieved from reference TRBV7-9 and TRBJ2-5, is DTGVSQNPRHKITKRGQNVTFRCDPISEHNRLYWYRQTLGQGPEFLTYFQNEAQLEKSRLLSDRFSAERPKGSFSTLEIQRTEQGDSAMYLCASSLRLGTGVQETQYFGPGTRLLVL.